Following are 12 T cell receptor beta chains from one sample sequenced in a study of blood T cells in healthy people across ages. Primed by a sample-barcoded 5' primer and a J-beta primer mix, a second PCR proceeded for about 7 to 12 cycles. Each CDR3 protein gets one entry after TCRdb re-called the 5' RACE reads with MiXCR. Of about 1,800,000 distinct CDR3 sequences detected, approximately 28% appear once; the ten largest clones hold less than 9.5%. Sequencing was carried out using blood. The receptors originated from a woman in her twenties or thirties in good health.

The genes are TRBV5-1 and TRBJ2-3, with TRBD2 matching over 9 bases. The V gene end was trimmed by 0 bases and the J gene end by 3 bases; junction bases not matched to a gene: 8. The CDR3 is made up of 17 amino acids. The V gene's germline CDR1 is SGHRS and CDR2 YFSETQ. CDR3 coding DNA: TGCGCCAGCAGCTTGGCCCAAGCGGGAGGAGGGACAGATACGCAGTATTTT. Residues: CASSLAQAGGGTDTQYF.

This clonotype has a handful of counts. The chain combines TRBV7-9 with TRBJ2-7, with a tentative D call TRBD1 (5 bases). The CDR3 consists of 12 residues. Germline loops: CDR1 SEHNR, CDR2 FQNEAQ (reference sequence). V was trimmed by 5 bases and J by 5 bases, leaving 10 bases between them. As DNA, the CDR3 is TGTGCCAGCAGCATAGGGGTTAACGAGCAGTACTTC. This sequence encodes CASSIGVNEQYF.

This clonotype was recorded a few times. V is TRBV2 and J is TRBJ1-2; D may be TRBD1 (5 bases). V lost 6 bases and J 10 bases, leaving 21 bases between the germline ends. The CDR3 loop spans 14 amino acids. The germline gives CDR1 SNHLY, CDR2 FYNNEI. The DNA for the CDR3 is TGTGCCAGCAGCGAAAGGCGGGAGACAGCCCTCTACACCTTC. This sequence encodes CASSERRETALYTF.

V is TRBV2 and J is TRBJ2-5; D is unresolved. The CDR3 length is 11 residues. With 7 bases removed from V and 6 bases from J, the gap between germline ends came to 9 bases. CDR1 SNHLY and CDR2 FYNNEI come from the germline V gene. DNA of the CDR3: TGTGCCAGCAATTTATGGCAGACCCAGTACTTC. Translated: CASNLWQTQYF.

V is TRBV25-1 and J is TRBJ2-7; D is possibly TRBD1 (6 bases). CDR3 length equals 15 residues. V was shortened by 1 base and J by 1 base, with 11 bases between the two germline ends. Germline CDR1 MGHDK, CDR2 SYGVNS. Here the CDR3 reads CASSESPQGSYEQYF. In nucleotides, the CDR3 is TGTGCCAGCAGTGAATCCCCCCAGGGGTCCTACGAGCAGTACTTC.

Notes on this clonotype: One junction end disagrees with the germline gene, perhaps due to a read error. This sequence joins TRBV5-1 and TRBJ2-1; D is perhaps TRBD1 or TRBD2 (6 bases each). The J call is doubtful: the DNA matches TRBJ2-7 better. Per the germline V gene, CDR1 is SGHRS and CDR2 is YFSETQ. The CDR3 has 14 amino acids. The CDR3 loop is CASSLGGSYNEQYF. Written as DNA, the CDR3 is TGTGCCAGCAGCTTAGGGGGGAGCTACAATGAGCAGTACTTC.

This chain joins TRBV6-6 and TRBJ1-5; TRBD1 matches at 7 bases. CDR1 and CDR2 from the germline V gene are MNHNY and SVGAGI (reference sequence). V shed 4 bases and J 7 bases; nucleotides not matched to a gene: 16. This CDR3 region has 17 residues. The CDR3 DNA is TGTGCCAGCAGTTCAGACAGGGCGAAGTTTTACGACCAGCCCCAGCATTTT. This gives the protein CASSSDRAKFYDQPQHF.

About this clonotype itself: At one boundary the junction diverges from the germline segment, which might be a read error. The chain links TRBV2 to TRBJ1-5; TRBD1 matches at 7 bases. The CDR3 runs 14 residues. Germline assignment: CDR1 SNHLY and CDR2 FYNNEI. CDR3 sequence reads: CVSGDSYSNQPQHF. The CDR3 DNA reads TGTGTCAGCGGGGACAGCTATAGCAATCAGCCCCAGCATTTT. Supplemented by reference TRBV2 and TRBJ1-5, the full variable domain reads EPEVTQTPSHQVTQMGQEVILRCVPISNHLYFYWYRQILGQKVEFLVSFYNNEISEKSEIFDDQFSVERPDGSNFTLKIRSTKLEDSAMYFCVSGDSYSNQPQHFGDGTRLSIL.

This clonotype was observed at least ten times. The genes are TRBV7-9 and TRBJ2-1; D is perhaps TRBD2 (5 bases). There are 14 residues in the CDR3. V was shortened by 5 bases and J by 6 bases, with 14 bases between the two germline ends. Germline V gene data show CDR1 as SEHNR and CDR2 as FQNEAQ (reference sequence). CDR3 region: CASSPPSAGNEQFF. For the CDR3, the DNA is TGTGCCAGCAGCCCCCCTTCCGCGGGCAATGAGCAGTTCTTC.

The chain is built from TRBV20-1 and TRBJ2-1; 10 bases map to TRBD2. The germline V gene has CDR1 DFQATT and CDR2 SNEGSKA (reference sequence). V dropped 4 bases and J dropped 7; count of bases not matched to a gene: 10. The CDR3 consists of 15 residues. CDR3 sequence (DNA): TGCAGTGCTACCCCAAGCGGGGGGGGCAGAAATGAGCAGTTCTTC. It specifies CSATPSGGGRNEQFF.

This chain connects TRBV7-2 to TRBJ1-4; perhaps TRBD1 as D (6 bases). Germline V gene lookup returns CDR1 SGHTA and CDR2 FQGNSA. The CDR3 extends over 14 amino acids. Trimming stripped 1 base from V and 8 bases from J, with 11 bases between. The CDR3 nucleotides are TGTGCCAGCAGCTTAGTCGGGGGGCGCGAAAAACTGTTTTTT. Its translation: CASSLVGGREKLFF.

The J gene is TRBJ2-4, the V gene TRBV7-9, with D perhaps TRBD1 (7 bases). The CDR3 totals 20 residues. Germline CDR1 is SEHNR and CDR2 is FQNEAQ (reference sequence). The V and J ends lost 4 bases and 0 bases respectively, with 25 bases between them. The CDR3 reads CASSSLRDRVGLLAKNIQYF. The CDR3, as DNA: TGTGCCAGCAGCTCACTACGTGACAGGGTGGGACTCCTAGCCAAAAACATTCAGTACTTC. The variable domain in full, with the rest retrieved from reference TRBV7-9 and TRBJ2-4, is DTGVSQNPRHKITKRGQNVTFRCDPISEHNRLYWYRQTLGQGPEFLTYFQNEAQLEKSRLLSDRFSAERPKGSFSTLEIQRTEQGDSAMYLCASSSLRDRVGLLAKNIQYFGAGTRLSVL.